These 7 T cell receptor beta chains share one sample of origin, sequenced in a study of T cells after yellow fever vaccination (dated by TCRdb to between 2018 and 2020). Libraries came from 5' RACE. TCRdb lists the instrument as Illumina NovaSeq 6000. TCRdb itself trimmed the public reads at Q25 with fastp, ran MiXCR and retained productive beta chains. Every entry covers one CDR3 protein and lists the most common genes and DNA from its rows. The sample has 120,000 or so distinct CDR3 sequences on record, 13% to 15% of them singletons. The ten largest clones capture approximately 43% of the sample. The treatment or condition label here, explained by the study, means: live attenuated yellow fever vaccine strain. The sequenced sample was CD8+ T cells sorted from PBMCs, obtained 5 days after the yellow fever booster vaccination. These receptors all come from a man between 18 and 29 years old who received the YFV17D yellow fever vaccine.

This clonotype occurred a few times. This chain links TRBV7-9 with TRBJ2-3, with unresolved D. CDR3 length: 14 residues. Germline V CDR1 and CDR2: SEHNR, FQNEAQ (reference sequence). V gave up 5 bases and J gave up 5 bases, with 14 bases separating them. The CDR3 DNA reads as TGTGCCAGCAGCCATAGCAGCAGAATAGATACGCAGTATTTT. This sequence encodes CASSHSSRIDTQYF.

The chain links TRBV7-8 to TRBJ2-7, with D hard to call. The CDR3 is 14 amino acids. Looked up from germline, CDR1 is SGHVS and CDR2 is FQNEAQ. The V and J ends lost 4 bases and 2 bases respectively, with 12 bases between them. The CDR3 sequence is CASSSRRVPYEQYV. The CDR3 nucleotides are TGTGCCAGCAGCTCCCGTCGGGTCCCCTACGAGCAGTACGTC.

This rearrangement joins TRBV3-1 to TRBJ1-5, with 7 bases aligning to TRBD1. CDR3 length: 17 residues. From germline, CDR1 is LGHDT and CDR2 YNNKEL (reference sequence). V dropped 0 bases and J dropped 3; count of bases not matched to a gene: 8. CDR3 protein: CASSQDPVGTVNQPQHF. The DNA for the CDR3 is TGTGCCAGCAGCCAAGACCCCGTGGGGACAGTCAATCAGCCCCAGCATTTT. Full variable domain (outside the CDR3, taken from reference TRBV3-1 and TRBJ1-5): DTAVSQTPKYLVTQMGNDKSIKCEQNLGHDTMYWYKQDSKKFLKIMFSYNNKELIINETVPNRFSPKSPDKAHLNLHINSLELGDSAVYFCASSQDPVGTVNQPQHFGDGTRLSIL.

The chain links TRBV7-3 to TRBJ2-7, with a possible D match to TRBD1 (5 bases). The CDR3 is 13 residues long. Trimming left V 3 bases short and J 4 bases short, with 10 bases between. CDR1 is SGHTA, CDR2 FQGTGA, per germline. The DNA of the CDR3 is TGTGCCAGCAGCTTGATCCCAGGGTACGAGCAGTACGTC. Its translation is CASSLIPGYEQYV.

This clonotype showed up just a few times. The chain joins TRBV12-3 or TRBV12-4 to TRBJ2-3, with TRBD2 matching over 13 bases. After removal of 8 bases from V and 0 bases from J, the junction contained 14 bases not matched to a gene. CDR3 length equals 19 residues. CDR3 residues: CASQDPRTSGGQSTDTQYF. Here the CDR3 DNA reads TGTGCCAGCCAAGATCCCAGGACTAGCGGGGGACAGAGCACAGATACGCAGTATTTT.

This clonotype was counted ten times or more. The chain links TRBV7-9 to TRBJ2-4; 11 bases line up with TRBD2. The CDR3 length is 18 residues. The V gene end was trimmed by 4 bases and the J gene end by 6 bases; junction bases not matched to a gene: 14. CDR1 is SEHNR and CDR2 is FQNEAQ in the germline V gene (reference sequence). The CDR3, as DNA: TGTGCCAGCAGCTCGACAGATTCTAGCGGGGGGCCGGGAAACATTCAGTACTTC. Translating gives CASSSTDSSGGPGNIQYF. The full variable domain, rest sourced from reference TRBV7-9 and TRBJ2-4, is DTGVSQNPRHKITKRGQNVTFRCDPISEHNRLYWYRQTLGQGPEFLTYFQNEAQLEKSRLLSDRFSAERPKGSFSTLEIQRTEQGDSAMYLCASSSTDSSGGPGNIQYFGAGTRLSVL.

This clonotype was seen a handful of times. This sequence joins TRBV20-1 and TRBJ1-2, with 8 nucleotides matching TRBD1. This CDR3 has 11 residues. CDR1 is DFQATT and CDR2 is SNEGSKA in the germline V gene (reference sequence). V shed 7 bases and J 8 bases; nucleotides not matched to a gene: 6. In DNA, the CDR3 is TGCAGTGACCAGGGGGCCTACGGCTACACCTTC. Amino acids: CSDQGAYGYTF.